At least ten counts were recorded for the clone carrying this TCR beta chain. The data belong to a study of response to subunit inactivated influenza vaccine. Trimming removed 0 bases at V and 3 bases at J, with 6 bases between. The CDR3 runs to 14 residues. TCRdb reanalysed the RT-PCR reads using MiXCR and keeps one entry per CDR3 protein. The sample lists about 500,000 distinct CDR3 sequences; approximately 15% were seen once. Sample: CD4+ T cells sorted from PBMCs, taken around 25 months after vaccination. This receptor was obtained from a man in his fifties or sixties who received an inactivated influenza vaccine. V gene TRBV12-3 or TRBV12-4 combines with J gene TRBJ2-4, with a possible D match to TRBD2 (6 bases). The chain's CDR3 is CASSLAGGKNIQYF. CDR3 nucleotides: TGTGCCAGCAGTTTAGCGGGGGGCAAAAACATTCAGTACTTC.